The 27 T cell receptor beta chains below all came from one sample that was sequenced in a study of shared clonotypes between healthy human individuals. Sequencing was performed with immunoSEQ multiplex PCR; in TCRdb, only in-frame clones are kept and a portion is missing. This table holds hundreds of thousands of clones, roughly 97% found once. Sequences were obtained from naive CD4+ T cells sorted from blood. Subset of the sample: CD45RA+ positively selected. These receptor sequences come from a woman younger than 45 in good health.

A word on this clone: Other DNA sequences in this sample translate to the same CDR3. Written as DNA, the CDR3 is TGTGCCACCAGCAGAGGACGGGGTTCCTACGAGCAGTACTTC. Translated: CATSRGRGSYEQYF. The rearrangement joins TRBV15 to TRBJ2-7, with D possibly matching TRBD2 (5 bases). The V gene's germline CDR1 is LNHNV and CDR2 YYDKDF (reference sequence). The CDR3 has 14 amino acids. The V and J ends lost 1 base and 1 base respectively, with 8 bases between them.

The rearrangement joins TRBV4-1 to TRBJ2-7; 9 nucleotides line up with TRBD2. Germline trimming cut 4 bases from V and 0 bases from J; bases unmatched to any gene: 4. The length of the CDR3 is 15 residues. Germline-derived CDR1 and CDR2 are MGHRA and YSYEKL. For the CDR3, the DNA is TGCGCCAGCAGCCTGACTAGCGGCAGCTCCTACGAGCAGTACTTC. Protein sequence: CASSLTSGSSYEQYF.

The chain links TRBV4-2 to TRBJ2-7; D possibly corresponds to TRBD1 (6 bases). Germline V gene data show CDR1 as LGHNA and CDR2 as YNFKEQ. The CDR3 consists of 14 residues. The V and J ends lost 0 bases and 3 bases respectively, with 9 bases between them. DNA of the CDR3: TGTGCCAGCAGCCAAGAATTACAGGGCTACGAGCAGTACTTC. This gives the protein CASSQELQGYEQYF.

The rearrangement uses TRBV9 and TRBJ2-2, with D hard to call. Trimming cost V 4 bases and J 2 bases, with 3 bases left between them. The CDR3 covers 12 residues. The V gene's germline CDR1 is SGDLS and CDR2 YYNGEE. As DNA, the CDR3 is TGTGCCAGCAGCCCAAACACCGGGGAGCTGTTTTTT. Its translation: CASSPNTGELFF.

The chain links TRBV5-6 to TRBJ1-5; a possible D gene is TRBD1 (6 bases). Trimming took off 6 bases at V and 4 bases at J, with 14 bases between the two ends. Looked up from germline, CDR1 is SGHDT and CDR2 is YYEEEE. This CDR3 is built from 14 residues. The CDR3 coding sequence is TGTGCCAGCAAACAAGGGGGGTTTAATCAGCCCCAGCATTTT. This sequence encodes CASKQGGFNQPQHF.

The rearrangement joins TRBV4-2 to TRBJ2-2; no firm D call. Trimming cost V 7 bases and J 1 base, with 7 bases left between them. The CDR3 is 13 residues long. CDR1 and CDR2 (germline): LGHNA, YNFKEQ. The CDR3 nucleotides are TGTGCCAGCAATATTATGAACACCGGGGAGCTGTTTTTT. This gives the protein CASNIMNTGELFF.

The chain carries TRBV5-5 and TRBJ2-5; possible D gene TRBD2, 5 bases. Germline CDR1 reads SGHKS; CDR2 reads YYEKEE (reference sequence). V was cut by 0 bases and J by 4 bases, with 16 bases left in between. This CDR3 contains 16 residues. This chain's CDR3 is CASSLVLSGSGETQYF. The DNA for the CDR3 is TGTGCCAGCAGCTTGGTTCTTTCGGGGTCCGGAGAGACCCAGTACTTC.

CDR3 coding DNA: TGTGCCAGCAGGGTGTCCGGGACCAAGAGGGGCTACACCTTC. Translated, it gives CASRVSGTKRGYTF. V usage is TRBV28 and J usage is TRBJ1-2, with a possible D match to TRBD1 (5 bases). Looked up from germline, CDR1 is MDHEN and CDR2 is SYDVKM. The CDR3 has 14 residues. Trimming stripped 6 bases from V and 8 bases from J, with 19 bases between.

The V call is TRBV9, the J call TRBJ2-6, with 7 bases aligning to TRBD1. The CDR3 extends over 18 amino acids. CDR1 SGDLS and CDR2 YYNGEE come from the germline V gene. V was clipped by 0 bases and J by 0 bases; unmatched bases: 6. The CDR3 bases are TGTGCCAGCAGCGTAGGGGGACAGTTGAGCTCTGGGGCCAACGTCCTGACTTTC. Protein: CASSVGGQLSSGANVLTF.

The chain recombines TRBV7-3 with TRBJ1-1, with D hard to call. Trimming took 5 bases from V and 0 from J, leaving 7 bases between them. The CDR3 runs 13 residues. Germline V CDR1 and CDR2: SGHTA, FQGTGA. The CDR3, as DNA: TGTGCCAGCAGCCTCCTCATGAACACTGAAGCTTTCTTT. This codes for CASSLLMNTEAFF.

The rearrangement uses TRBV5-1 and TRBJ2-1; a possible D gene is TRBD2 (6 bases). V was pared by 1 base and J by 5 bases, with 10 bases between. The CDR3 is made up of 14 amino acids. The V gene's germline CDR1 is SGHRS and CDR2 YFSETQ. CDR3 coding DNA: TGCGCCAGCAGCTTGACTAGCCCCCACAATGAGCAGTTCTTC. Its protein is CASSLTSPHNEQFF.

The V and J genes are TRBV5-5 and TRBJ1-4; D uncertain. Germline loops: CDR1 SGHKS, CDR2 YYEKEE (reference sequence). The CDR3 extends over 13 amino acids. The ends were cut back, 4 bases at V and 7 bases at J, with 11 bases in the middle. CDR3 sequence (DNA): TGTGCCAGCAGCACTGGGTCGGGTGAAAAACTGTTTTTT. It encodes CASSTGSGEKLFF.

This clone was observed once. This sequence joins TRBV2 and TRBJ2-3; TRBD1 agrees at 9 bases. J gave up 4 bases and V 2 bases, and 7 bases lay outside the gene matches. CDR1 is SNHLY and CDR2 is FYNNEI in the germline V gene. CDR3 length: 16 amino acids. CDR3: CASSESGTGIPDTQYF. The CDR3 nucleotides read TGTGCCAGCAGTGAATCCGGGACAGGGATACCAGATACGCAGTATTTT.

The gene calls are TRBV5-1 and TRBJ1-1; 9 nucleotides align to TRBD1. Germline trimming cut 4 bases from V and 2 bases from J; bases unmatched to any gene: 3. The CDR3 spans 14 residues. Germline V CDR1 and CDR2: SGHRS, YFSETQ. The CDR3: CASSRGQGNTEAFF. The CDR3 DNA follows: TGCGCCAGCAGCAGGGGACAGGGCAACACTGAAGCTTTCTTT.

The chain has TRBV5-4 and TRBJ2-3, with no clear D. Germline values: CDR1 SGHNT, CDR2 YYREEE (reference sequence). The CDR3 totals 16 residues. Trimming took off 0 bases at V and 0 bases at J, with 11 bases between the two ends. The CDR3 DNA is TGTGCCAGCAGCTTGGCGCAAGGACCGAGCACAGATACGCAGTATTTT. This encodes CASSLAQGPSTDTQYF. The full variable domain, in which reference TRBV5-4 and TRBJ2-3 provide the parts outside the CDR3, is ETGVTQSPTHLIKTRGQQVTLRCSSQSGHNTVSWYQQALGQGPQFIFQYYREEENGRGNFPPRFSGLQFPNYSSELNVNALELDDSALYLCASSLAQGPSTDTQYFGPGTRLTVL.

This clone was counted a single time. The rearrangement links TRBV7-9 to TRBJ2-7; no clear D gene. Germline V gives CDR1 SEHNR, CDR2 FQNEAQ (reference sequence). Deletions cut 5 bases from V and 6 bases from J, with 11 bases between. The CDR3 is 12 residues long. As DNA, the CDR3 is TGTGCCAGCAGCCCCAACTACGCCGAGCAGTACTTC. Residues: CASSPNYAEQYF. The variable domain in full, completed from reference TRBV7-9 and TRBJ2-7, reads DTGVSQNPRHKITKRGQNVTFRCDPISEHNRLYWYRQTLGQGPEFLTYFQNEAQLEKSRLLSDRFSAERPKGSFSTLEIQRTEQGDSAMYLCASSPNYAEQYFGPGTRLTVT.

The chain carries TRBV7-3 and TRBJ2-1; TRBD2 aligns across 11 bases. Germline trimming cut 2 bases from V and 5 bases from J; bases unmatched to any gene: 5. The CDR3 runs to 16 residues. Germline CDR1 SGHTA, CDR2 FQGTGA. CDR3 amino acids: CASSLGVAGGDNEQFF. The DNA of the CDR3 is TGTGCCAGCAGCTTAGGGGTAGCGGGAGGGGACAATGAGCAGTTCTTC.

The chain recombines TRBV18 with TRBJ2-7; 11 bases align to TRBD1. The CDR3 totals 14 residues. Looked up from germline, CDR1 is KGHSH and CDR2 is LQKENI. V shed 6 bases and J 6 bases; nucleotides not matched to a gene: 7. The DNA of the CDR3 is TGTGCCAGCTCGCTACAGGGACAGGGGGTCGAGCAGTACTTC. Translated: CASSLQGQGVEQYF.

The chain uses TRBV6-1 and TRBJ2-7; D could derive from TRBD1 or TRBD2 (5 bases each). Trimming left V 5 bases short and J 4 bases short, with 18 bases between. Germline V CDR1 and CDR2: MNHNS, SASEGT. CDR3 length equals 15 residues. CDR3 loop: CASSPTLRDHYEQYF. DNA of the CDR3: TGTGCCAGCAGTCCCACGCTTCGGGACCATTACGAGCAGTACTTC.

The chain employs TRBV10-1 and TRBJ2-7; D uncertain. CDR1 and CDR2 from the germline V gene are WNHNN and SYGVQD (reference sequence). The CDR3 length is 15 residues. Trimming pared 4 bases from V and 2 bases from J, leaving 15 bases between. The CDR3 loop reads CASSGATNPPYEQYF. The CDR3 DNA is TGCGCCAGCAGTGGTGCGACGAATCCCCCCTACGAGCAGTACTTC.

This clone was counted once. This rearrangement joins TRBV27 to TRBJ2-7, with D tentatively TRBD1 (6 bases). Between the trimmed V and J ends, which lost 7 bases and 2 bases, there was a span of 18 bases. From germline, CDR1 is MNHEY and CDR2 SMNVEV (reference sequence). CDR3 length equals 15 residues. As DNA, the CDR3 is TGTGCCAGCATCCCGCCCAGCGGACAGACCTACGAGCAGTACTTC. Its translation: CASIPPSGQTYEQYF.

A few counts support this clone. CDR3 in DNA: TGTGCCAGCACCGGACAGGGGAACAATCAGCCCCAGCATTTT. Protein: CASTGQGNNQPQHF. This chain connects TRBV2 to TRBJ1-5; 9 positions agree with TRBD1. The V gene's germline CDR1 is SNHLY and CDR2 FYNNEI. This CDR3 is built from 14 residues. V lost 7 bases and J lost 3; bases outside the gene matches: 4.

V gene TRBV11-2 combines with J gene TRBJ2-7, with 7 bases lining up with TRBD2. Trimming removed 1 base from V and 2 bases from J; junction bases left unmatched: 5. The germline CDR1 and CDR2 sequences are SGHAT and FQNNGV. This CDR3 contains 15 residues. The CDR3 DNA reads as TGTGCCAGCAGCTTAGCGGGAGGTGCCACCTACGAGCAGTACTTC. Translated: CASSLAGGATYEQYF.

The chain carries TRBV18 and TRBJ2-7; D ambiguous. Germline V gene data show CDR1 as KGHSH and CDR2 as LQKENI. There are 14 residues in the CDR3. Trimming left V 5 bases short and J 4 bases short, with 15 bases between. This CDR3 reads CASSSYTSDYEQYF. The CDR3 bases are TGTGCCAGCTCATCCTATACCTCAGATTACGAGCAGTACTTC.

CDR3 nucleotide sequence: TGCGCCAGCAGCTTGGGGGCGGGCCTATCCTACGAGCAGTACTTC. Translated: CASSLGAGLSYEQYF. This chain uses TRBV5-1 with TRBJ2-7; a possible D gene is TRBD2 (5 bases). The CDR3 covers 15 residues. Trimming removed 0 bases from V and 1 base from J, with 11 bases in between. The germline V gene encodes CDR1 SGHRS and CDR2 YFSETQ. The whole variable domain, remainder taken from reference TRBV5-1 and TRBJ2-7, is KAGVTQTPRYLIKTRGQQVTLSCSPISGHRSVSWYQQTPGQGLQFLFEYFSETQRNKGNFPGRFSGRQFSNSRSEMNVSTLELGDSALYLCASSLGAGLSYEQYFGPGTRLTVT.

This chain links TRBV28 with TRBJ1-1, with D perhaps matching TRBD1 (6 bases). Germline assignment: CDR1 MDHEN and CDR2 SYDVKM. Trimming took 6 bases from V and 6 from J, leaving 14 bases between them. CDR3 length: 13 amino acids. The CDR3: CASRTRGGAEAFF. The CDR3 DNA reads TGTGCCAGCAGAACTAGGGGGGGTGCTGAAGCTTTCTTT.

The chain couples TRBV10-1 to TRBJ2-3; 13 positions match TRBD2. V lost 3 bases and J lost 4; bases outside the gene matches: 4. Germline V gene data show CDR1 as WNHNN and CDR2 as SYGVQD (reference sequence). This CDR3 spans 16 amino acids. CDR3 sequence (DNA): TGCGCCAGCAGTGAATCCGGGACTAGCGGGGCAGATACGCAGTATTTT. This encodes CASSESGTSGADTQYF.